The clone carrying this T cell receptor (beta chain) was detected a few times. This sample is part of a study of blood T cell repertoires in COVID-19. Germline V gene lookup returns CDR1 ENHRY and CDR2 SYGVKD. Trimming left V 4 bases short and J 3 bases short, with 12 bases between. The CDR3 runs 14 residues. Per the study methods: Amplification with reference gene primers provided the estimates of nucleated cell counts. The repertoire was sequenced with immunoSEQ multiplex PCR; TCRdb's copy has only in-frame clones and lacks some. That table gives V, J and clone size, and the DNA gave D and trimming. The top ten clones hold around 2.5% of a sample with roughly 70,000 clones, approximately 91% of them seen once.

The sequence was collected from a man aged 70 or older with active or convalescent COVID-19. Material for sequencing was peripheral blood. The chain is built from TRBV10-3 and TRBJ1-1; a weak D match, TRBD1 (5 bases). The CDR3 loop reads CAISVQGTYTEAFF. In nucleotides, the CDR3 is TGTGCCATCAGTGTTCAGGGTACGTACACTGAAGCTTTCTTT.